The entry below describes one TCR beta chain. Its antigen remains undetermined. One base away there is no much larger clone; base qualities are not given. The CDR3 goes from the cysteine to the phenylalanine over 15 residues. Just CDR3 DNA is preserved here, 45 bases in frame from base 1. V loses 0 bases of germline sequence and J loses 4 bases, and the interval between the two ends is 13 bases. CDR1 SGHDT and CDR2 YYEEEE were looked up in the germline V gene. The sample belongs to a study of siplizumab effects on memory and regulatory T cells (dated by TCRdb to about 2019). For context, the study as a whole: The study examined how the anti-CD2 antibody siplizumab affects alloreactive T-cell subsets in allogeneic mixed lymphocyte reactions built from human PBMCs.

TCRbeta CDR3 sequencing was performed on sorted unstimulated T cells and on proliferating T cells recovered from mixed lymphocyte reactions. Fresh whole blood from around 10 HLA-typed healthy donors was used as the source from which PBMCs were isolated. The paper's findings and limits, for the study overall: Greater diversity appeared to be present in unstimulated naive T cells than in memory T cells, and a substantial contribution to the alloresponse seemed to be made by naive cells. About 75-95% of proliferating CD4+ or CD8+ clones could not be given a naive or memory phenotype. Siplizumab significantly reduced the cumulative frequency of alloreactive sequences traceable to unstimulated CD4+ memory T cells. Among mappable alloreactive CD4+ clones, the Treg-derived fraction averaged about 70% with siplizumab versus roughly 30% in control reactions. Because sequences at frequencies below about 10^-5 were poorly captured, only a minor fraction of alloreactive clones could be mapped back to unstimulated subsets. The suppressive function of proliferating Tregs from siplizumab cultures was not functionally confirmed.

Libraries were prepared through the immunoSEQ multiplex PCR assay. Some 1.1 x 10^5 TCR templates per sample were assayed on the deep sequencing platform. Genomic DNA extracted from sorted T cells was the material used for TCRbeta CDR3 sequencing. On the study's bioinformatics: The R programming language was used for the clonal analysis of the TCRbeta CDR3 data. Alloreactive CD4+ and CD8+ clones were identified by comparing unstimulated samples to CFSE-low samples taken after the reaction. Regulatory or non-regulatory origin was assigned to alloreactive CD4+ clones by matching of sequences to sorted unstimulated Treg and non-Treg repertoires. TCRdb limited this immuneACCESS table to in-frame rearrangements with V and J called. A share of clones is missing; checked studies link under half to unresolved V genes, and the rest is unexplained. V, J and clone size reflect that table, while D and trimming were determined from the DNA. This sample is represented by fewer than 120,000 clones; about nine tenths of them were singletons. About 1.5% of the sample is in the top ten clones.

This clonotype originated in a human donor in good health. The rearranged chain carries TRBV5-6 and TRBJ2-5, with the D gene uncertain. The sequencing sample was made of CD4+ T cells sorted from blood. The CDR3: CASSLVTYASETQYF. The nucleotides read TGTGCCAGCAGCTTGGTAACTTATGCTTCAGAGACCCAGTACTTC.